This T cell receptor (beta chain) was found in a study of blood T cell repertoires in COVID-19. In the study overall: Samples of COVID-19 (acute and convalescent) were obtained from the United States, Italy and Spain. Sample material is recorded as cDNA or gDNA derived from T cells, B-cell-depleted T cells, or PBMCs.

V gave up 3 bases and J gave up 2 bases, with 2 bases separating them. Germline CDR1 SGHRS, CDR2 YFSETQ. The CDR3 extends over 11 amino acids. With regard to this clone: At the DNA level, this CDR3 is encoded by other sequences in the same sample as well.

Per the original methods: Nucleated cell number was recorded as an estimate derived from reference gene primer amplification. Generated by immunoSEQ multiplex PCR, the TCRdb table keeps only in-frame clones and is missing some. V and J calls and clone size are those listed in that table; D and trimming were worked out from the DNA. Of fewer than 250,000 clones detected, just over 85% appear once; the ten largest clones hold roughly 4.1%. This sequence originates from a man aged 50 to 60 with acute or convalescent COVID-19. Material: peripheral blood. The chain employs TRBV5-1 and TRBJ2-5; D is unresolved. In DNA form, the CDR3 reads TGCGCCAGCAGCTCTCAAGAGACCCAGTACTTC. It codes for CASSSQETQYF.